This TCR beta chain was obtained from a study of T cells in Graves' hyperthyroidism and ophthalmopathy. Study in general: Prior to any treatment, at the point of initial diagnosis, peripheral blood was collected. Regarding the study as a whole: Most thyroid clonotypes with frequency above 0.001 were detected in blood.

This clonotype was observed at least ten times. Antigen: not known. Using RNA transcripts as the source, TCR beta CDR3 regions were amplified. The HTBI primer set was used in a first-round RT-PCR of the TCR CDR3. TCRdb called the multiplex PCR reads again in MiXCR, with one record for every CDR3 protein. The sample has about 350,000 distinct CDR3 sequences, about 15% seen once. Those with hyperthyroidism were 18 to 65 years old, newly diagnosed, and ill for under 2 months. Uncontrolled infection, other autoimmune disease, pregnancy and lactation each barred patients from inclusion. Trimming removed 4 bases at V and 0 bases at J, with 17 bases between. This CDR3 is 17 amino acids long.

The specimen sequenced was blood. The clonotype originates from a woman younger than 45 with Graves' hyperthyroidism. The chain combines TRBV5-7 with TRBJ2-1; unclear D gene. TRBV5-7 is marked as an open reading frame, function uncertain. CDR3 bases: TGTGCCAGCAGCACCTCTGACACGTCGAACTCCTACAATGAGCAGTTCTTC. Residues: CASSTSDTSNSYNEQFF.